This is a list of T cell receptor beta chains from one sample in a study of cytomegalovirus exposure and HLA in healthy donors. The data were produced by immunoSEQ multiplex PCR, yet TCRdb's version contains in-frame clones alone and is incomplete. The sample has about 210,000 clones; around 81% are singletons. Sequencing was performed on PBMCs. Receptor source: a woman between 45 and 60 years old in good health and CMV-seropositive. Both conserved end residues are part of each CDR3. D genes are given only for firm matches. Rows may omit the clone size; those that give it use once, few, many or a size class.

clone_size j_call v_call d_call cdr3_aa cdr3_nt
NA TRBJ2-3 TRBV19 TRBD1 CASGGQSLDTQYF TGTGCCAGTGGGGGACAGTCGCTAGATACGCAGTATTTT
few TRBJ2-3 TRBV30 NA CAWSDGDTQYF TGTGCCTGGAGTGACGGTGATACGCAGTATTTT
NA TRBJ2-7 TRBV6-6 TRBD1 CASSYFPGQGAYEQYF TGTGCCAGCAGTTACTTTCCGGGACAGGGTGCTTACGAGCAGTACTTC
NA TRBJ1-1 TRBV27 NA CASRRRDTNTEAFF TGTGCCAGCAGGCGCCGGGACACGAACACTGAAGCTTTCTTT
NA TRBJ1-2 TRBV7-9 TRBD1 CASSIPQGADGYTF TGTGCCAGCAGCATACCGCAGGGGGCGGATGGCTACACCTTC
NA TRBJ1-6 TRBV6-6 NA CASSYSSQENSPLHF TGTGCCAGCAGTTACTCCTCACAGGAGAATTCACCCCTCCACTTT
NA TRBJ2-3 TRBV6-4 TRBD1 CASSDSQGEFTDTQYF TGTGCCAGCAGTGACTCCCAGGGGGAATTCACAGATACGCAGTATTTT
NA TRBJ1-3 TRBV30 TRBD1 CAWSVPGGFSGNTIYF TGTGCCTGGAGTGTACCAGGGGGCTTCTCTGGAAACACCATATATTTT
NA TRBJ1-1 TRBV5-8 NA CASSLTLGALPEAFF TGTGCCAGCAGCCTGACCCTAGGAGCACTACCTGAAGCTTTCTTT
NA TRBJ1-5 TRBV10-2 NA CASSERRGGLNQPQHF TGCGCCAGCAGTGAGCGTCGGGGTGGACTCAATCAGCCCCAGCATTTT
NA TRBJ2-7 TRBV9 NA CASSAGLQGGFYEQYF TGTGCCAGCAGCGCAGGGCTCCAGGGGGGATTCTACGAGCAGTACTTC
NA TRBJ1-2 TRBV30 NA CAWRWAANLLYGYTF TGTGCCTGGAGGTGGGCAGCCAACCTCCTGTATGGCTACACCTTC
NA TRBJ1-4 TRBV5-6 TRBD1 CASSLAARGPEVVEKLFF TGTGCCAGCAGCTTGGCCGCCAGGGGGCCTGAGGTTGTAGAAAAACTGTTTTTT
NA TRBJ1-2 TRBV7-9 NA CASSLDIPNYGYTF TGTGCCAGCAGTCTCGACATACCTAACTATGGCTACACCTTC
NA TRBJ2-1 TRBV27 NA CASSLIAGYNEQFF TGTGCCAGCAGTTTAATAGCCGGCTACAATGAGCAGTTCTTC
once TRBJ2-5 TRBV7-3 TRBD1 CASSLSGQGETQYF TGTGCCAGCAGCCTAAGCGGACAGGGGGAGACCCAGTACTTC
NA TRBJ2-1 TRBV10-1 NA CASSEGGVRNNEQFF TGCGCCAGCAGTGAAGGGGGGGTCCGCAACAATGAGCAGTTCTTC
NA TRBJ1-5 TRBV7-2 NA CASGLDRDQPQHF TGTGCCAGCGGCCTCGACAGAGATCAGCCCCAGCATTTT
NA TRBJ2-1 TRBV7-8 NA CASSFPGVDEQFF TGTGCCAGCAGCTTTCCGGGGGTTGATGAGCAGTTCTTC
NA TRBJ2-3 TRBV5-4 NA CASSRGDTDTQYF TGTGCCAGCTCACGCGGGGACACAGATACGCAGTATTTT
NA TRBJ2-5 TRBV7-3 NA CASSLGGPGETQYF TGTGCCAGCAGCTTGGGGGGGCCGGGGGAGACCCAGTACTTC
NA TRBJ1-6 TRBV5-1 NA CASSLSGSRYNSPLHF TGCGCCAGCAGCTTGTCGGGTTCTCGGTATAATTCACCCCTCCACTTT
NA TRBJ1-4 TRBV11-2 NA CASSPIGGVSEKLFF TGTGCCAGCAGCCCTATAGGAGGGGTTTCAGAAAAACTGTTTTTT
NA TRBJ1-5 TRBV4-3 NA CASSQDRVQPQHF TGCGCCAGCAGCCAAGATCGGGTGCAGCCCCAGCATTTT
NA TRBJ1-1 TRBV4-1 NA CASSPLGATNTEAFF TGCGCCAGCAGCCCCCTGGGGGCGACGAACACTGAAGCTTTCTTT
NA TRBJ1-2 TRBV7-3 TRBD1 CASSPDSGTGDFGYTF TGTGCCAGCAGCCCAGACTCCGGGACAGGGGACTTCGGCTACACCTTC
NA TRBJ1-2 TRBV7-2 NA CASSGGTYGYTF TGTGCCAGCAGCGGGGGGACCTATGGCTACACCTTC
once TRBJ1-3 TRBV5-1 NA CASHPGDTFSGNTIYF TGCGCCAGCCACCCGGGGGATACCTTCTCTGGAAACACCATATATTTT
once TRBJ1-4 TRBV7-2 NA CASSLMGGANEKLFF TGTGCCAGCAGCTTAATGGGGGGGGCTAATGAAAAACTGTTTTTT
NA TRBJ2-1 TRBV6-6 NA CASSYGQNNEQFF TGTGCCAGCAGTTACGGCCAGAACAATGAGCAGTTCTTC
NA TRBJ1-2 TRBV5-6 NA CASSPQPTANYGYTF TGTGCCAGCAGCCCTCAACCTACCGCGAACTATGGCTACACCTTC
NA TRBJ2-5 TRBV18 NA CASSPRDSETQYF TGTGCCAGCTCACCGCGGGACTCAGAGACCCAGTACTTC
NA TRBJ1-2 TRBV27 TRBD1 CASRVTGGLGYGYTF TGTGCCAGCAGAGTGACAGGGGGGTTGGGCTATGGCTACACCTTC
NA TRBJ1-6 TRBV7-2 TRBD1 CASSLAGQGNNSPLHF TGTGCCAGCAGCTTAGCGGGACAGGGGAATAATTCACCCCTCCACTTT
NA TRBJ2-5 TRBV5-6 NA CASSWGVETQYF TGTGCCAGCAGCTGGGGGGTGGAGACCCAGTACTTC
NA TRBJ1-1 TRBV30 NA CSSSRGYNTEAFF TGTTCATCCTCCAGGGGCTACAACACTGAAGCTTTCTTT
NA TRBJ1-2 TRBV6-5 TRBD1 CASSYSGQVSYGYTF TGTGCCAGCAGTTACTCGGGACAGGTTTCCTATGGCTACACCTTC
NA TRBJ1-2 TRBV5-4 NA CASSQGGAAIYGYTF TGTGCCAGCAGCCAAGGTGGGGCGGCGATCTATGGCTACACCTTC
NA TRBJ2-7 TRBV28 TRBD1 CASHGTERYEQYF TGTGCCAGCCATGGGACAGAGAGATACGAGCAGTACTTC
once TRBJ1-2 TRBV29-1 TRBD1 CSVAGQGYGYTF TGCAGCGTCGCGGGACAGGGGTATGGCTACACCTTC
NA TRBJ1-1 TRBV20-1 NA CSATPSTEAFF TGCAGTGCTACCCCGTCGACTGAAGCTTTCTTT
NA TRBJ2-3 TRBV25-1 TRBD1 CASSEQGVGTTDTQYF TGTGCCAGCAGTGAGCAGGGGGTGGGCACCACAGATACGCAGTATTTT
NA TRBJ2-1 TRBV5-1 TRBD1 CASSKQDRTYNEQFF TGCGCCAGCAGCAAACAGGACAGGACCTACAATGAGCAGTTCTTC
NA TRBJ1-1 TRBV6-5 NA CASSYPPGAENTEAFF TGTGCCAGCAGTTACCCGCCAGGGGCCGAGAACACTGAAGCTTTCTTT
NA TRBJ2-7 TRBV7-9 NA CASRYGGNSYEQYF TGTGCCAGCAGATATGGGGGGAACTCCTACGAGCAGTACTTC
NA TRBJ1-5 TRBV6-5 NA CASAASNQPQHF TGTGCCAGCGCGGCTAGCAATCAGCCCCAGCATTTT
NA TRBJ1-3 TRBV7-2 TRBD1 CASSYQGVTSGNTIYF TGTGCCAGCAGCTACCAGGGGGTTACCTCTGGAAACACCATATATTTT
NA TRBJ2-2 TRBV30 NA CAWSVSINTGELFF TGTGCCTGGAGTGTTAGTATTAACACCGGGGAGCTGTTTTTT